These T cell receptor beta chains were read from a single sample in a study of cytomegalovirus exposure and HLA in healthy donors. Profiling relied on immunoSEQ multiplex PCR, and the TCRdb table lists in-frame clones only, not all of them. This sample has about 96,000 clones, with around 79% found just once. Specimen: PBMCs. These receptors originate from a female donor in good health and CMV-seropositive. The conserved cysteine and the conserved F or W are not part of the CDR3 here.

length,J,V,CDR3
13,TRBJ1-6,TRBV27,ASGPGQGENSPLH
13,TRBJ1-2,TRBV7-9,ASSLGTGEEYGYT
12,TRBJ2-7,TRBV5-1,ASSVDRLPSEQY
11,TRBJ2-7,TRBV5-1,ASSWTGNNEQY
12,TRBJ2-5,TRBV28,ASSLAGVAETQY
12,TRBJ1-1,TRBV9,ASSVDGGRTEAF
12,TRBJ1-6,TRBV9,ASSVRPRDSPLH
13,TRBJ2-5,TRBV6-5,ASASGQGLRKTQY
14,TRBJ2-5,TRBV9,ASSPLAGTQQETQY
12,TRBJ2-2,TRBV7-3,ASSSGSNTGELF
10,TRBJ2-5,TRBV11-1,ASSNTPETQY
12,TRBJ1-5,TRBV28,ASSPQGKYQPQH
12,TRBJ1-5,TRBV5-6,ASSLGGGAQPQH
16,TRBJ1-1,TRBV7-2,ASSLELPFTGGNTEAF
13,TRBJ2-6,TRBV5-4,ASSLIGVGANVLT
12,TRBJ2-5,TRBV9,ASSASTGEETQY
12,TRBJ2-2,TRBV11-3,ASSPRTGGGELF
12,TRBJ2-7,TRBV28,ASTDRGLLYEQY
13,TRBJ2-1,TRBV7-2,ASSPGLAGVYEQF
13,TRBJ1-1,TRBV18,ASSPGTGYFTEAF
12,TRBJ2-1,TRBV10-2,ASSKGAEGNEQF
12,TRBJ1-1,TRBV14,ASSRIRASTEAF
11,TRBJ1-5,TRBV10-3,AITDRGDQPQH
12,TRBJ1-1,TRBV14,ASSQLPPASEAF
11,TRBJ2-5,TRBV18,ASSSDIQETQY
15,TRBJ1-1,TRBV5-4,ASSRGGQGMWNTEAF
12,TRBJ2-7,TRBV13,ASSPLAGPYEQY
13,TRBJ2-3,TRBV30,AWSDPRRRTDTQY
14,TRBJ1-2,TRBV7-9,ASSSDLAGHTDGYT
13,TRBJ2-1,TRBV2,ASSEESGPYNEQF
14,TRBJ1-6,TRBV7-2,ASSLTDRGGNSPLH
12,TRBJ2-3,TRBV5-1,ASSYDRDTDTQY
13,TRBJ2-2,TRBV7-9,ASRYTSGSTGELF
10,TRBJ2-2,TRBV29-1,SVVGAGGELF
14,TRBJ2-5,TRBV5-6,ASSDTLAGDGETQY
17,TRBJ2-6,TRBV7-6,ASSLARRAGGSGANVLT
14,NA,TRBV4-3,ASSHYLAGGPNEQY
15,TRBJ1-2,TRBV7-2,ASSSYAVQGSARGYT
12,TRBJ2-5,TRBV10-1,ASSDTRLAETQY
12,TRBJ1-5,TRBV7-9,ASSLEAGNQPQH
13,TRBJ1-2,TRBV4-1,ASSQEPLRAYGYT
12,TRBJ2-1,TRBV28,ASDGTGPPNEQF
12,TRBJ2-7,TRBV5-1,ASSQGGSGSEQY
13,TRBJ1-2,TRBV5-1,ASREGQGTNYGYT
9,TRBJ2-7,TRBV5-4,ASGTRDEQY
14,TRBJ2-5,TRBV4-2,ASSQADRGMGETQY